Here is one TCR beta chain with its context. These data originate in a study of CD8+ T cells in alopecia areata. cDNA serving as the sequencing template came from extracted, reverse transcribed RNA. The repertoire was sequenced with immunoSEQ multiplex PCR; TCRdb's copy has only in-frame clones and lacks some. The sample lists roughly 210,000 clones, approximately 45% occurring once. The sample's treatment: oral pan-JAK inhibitor, 5-10 mg twice daily. With 7 bases removed from V and 0 bases from J, the gap between germline ends came to 9 bases. Germline-derived CDR1 and CDR2 are MNHNS and SASEGT. CDR3 size: 14 residues.

The clonotype originates from a human donor with alopecia areata. Material: CD4+ T cells sorted from blood, obtained at roughly week 36, from a patient treated with tofacitinib. This sequence joins TRBV6-1 and TRBJ2-2; D may be TRBD1 (6 bases). DNA of the CDR3: TGTGCCAGCATCAGACAGGCGAACACCGGGGAGCTGTTTTTT. It codes for CASIRQANTGELFF.